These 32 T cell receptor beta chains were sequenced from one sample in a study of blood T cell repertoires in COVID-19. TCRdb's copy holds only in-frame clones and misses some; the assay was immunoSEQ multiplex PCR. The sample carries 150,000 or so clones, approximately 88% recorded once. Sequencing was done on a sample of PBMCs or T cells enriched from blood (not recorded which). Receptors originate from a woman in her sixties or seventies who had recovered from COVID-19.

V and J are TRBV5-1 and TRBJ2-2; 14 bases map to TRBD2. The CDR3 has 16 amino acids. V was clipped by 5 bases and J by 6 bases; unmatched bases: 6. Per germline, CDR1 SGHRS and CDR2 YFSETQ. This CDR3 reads CASRKGLAGVPGELFF. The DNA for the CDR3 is TGCGCCAGCAGGAAGGGACTAGCGGGAGTCCCCGGGGAGCTGTTTTTT.

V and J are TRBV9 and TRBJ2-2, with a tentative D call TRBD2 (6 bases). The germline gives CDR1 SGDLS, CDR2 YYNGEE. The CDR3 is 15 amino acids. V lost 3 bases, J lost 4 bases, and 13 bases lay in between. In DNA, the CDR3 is TGTGCCAGCAGCGAGCCTTCGGGAGTCACCGGGGAGCTGTTTTTT. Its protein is CASSEPSGVTGELFF. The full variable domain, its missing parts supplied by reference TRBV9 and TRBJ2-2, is DSGVTQTPKHLITATGQRVTLRCSPRSGDLSVYWYQQSLDQGLQFLIQYYNGEERAKGNILERFSAQQFPDLHSELNLSSLELGDSALYFCASSEPSGVTGELFFGEGSRLTVL.

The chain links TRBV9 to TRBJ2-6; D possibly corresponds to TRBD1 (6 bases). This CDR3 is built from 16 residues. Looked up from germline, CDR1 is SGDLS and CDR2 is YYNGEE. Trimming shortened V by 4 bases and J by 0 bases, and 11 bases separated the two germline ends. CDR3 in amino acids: CASSSDRSSGANVLTF. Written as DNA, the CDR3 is TGTGCCAGCAGCTCGGACAGAAGCTCTGGGGCCAACGTCCTGACTTTC.

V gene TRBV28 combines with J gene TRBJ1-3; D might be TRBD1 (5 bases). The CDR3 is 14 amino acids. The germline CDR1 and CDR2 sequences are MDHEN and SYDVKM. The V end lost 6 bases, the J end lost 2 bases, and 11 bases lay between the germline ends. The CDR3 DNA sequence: TGTGCCAGCAGGACCTGGGGGGCTGGAAACACCATATATTTT. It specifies CASRTWGAGNTIYF.

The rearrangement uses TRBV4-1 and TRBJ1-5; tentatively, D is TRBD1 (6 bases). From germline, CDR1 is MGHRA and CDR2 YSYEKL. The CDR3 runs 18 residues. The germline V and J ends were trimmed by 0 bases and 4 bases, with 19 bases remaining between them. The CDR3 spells CASSQDIGGGTNNQPQHF. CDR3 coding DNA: TGCGCCAGCAGCCAAGATATAGGGGGGGGAACCAATAATCAGCCCCAGCATTTT.

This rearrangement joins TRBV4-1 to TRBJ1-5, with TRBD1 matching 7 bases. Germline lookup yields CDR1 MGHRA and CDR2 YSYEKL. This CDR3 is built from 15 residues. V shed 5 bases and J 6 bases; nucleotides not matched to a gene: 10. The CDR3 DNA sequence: TGCGCCAGCAGCGAATTCGGGACAGTGGGTCAGCCCCAGCATTTT. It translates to CASSEFGTVGQPQHF.

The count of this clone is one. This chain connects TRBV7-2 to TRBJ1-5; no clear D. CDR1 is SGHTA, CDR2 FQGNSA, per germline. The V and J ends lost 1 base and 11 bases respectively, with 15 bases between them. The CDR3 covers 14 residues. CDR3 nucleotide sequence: TGTGCCAGCAGCTTAGGGTCAAACAGTAGGACCCAGCATTTT. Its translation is CASSLGSNSRTQHF.

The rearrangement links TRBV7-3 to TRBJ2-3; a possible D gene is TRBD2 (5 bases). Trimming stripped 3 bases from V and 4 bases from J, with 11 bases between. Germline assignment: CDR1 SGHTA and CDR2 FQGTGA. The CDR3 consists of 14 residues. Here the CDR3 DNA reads TGTGCCAGCAGCTTGAGTGCAGCGGCAGATACGCAGTATTTT. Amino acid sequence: CASSLSAAADTQYF.

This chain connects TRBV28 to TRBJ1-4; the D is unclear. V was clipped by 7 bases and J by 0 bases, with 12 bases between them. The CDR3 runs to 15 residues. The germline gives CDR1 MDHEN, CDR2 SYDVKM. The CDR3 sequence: CASIRYSATNEKLFF. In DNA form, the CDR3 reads TGTGCCAGCATACGGTACAGTGCAACTAATGAAAAACTGTTTTTT.

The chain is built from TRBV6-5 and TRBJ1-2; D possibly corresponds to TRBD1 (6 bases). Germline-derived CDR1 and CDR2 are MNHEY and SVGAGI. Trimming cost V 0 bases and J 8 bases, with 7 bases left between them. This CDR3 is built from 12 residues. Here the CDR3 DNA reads TGTGCCAGCAGTTACTCAGGGGGAGGCTACACCTTC. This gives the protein CASSYSGGGYTF.

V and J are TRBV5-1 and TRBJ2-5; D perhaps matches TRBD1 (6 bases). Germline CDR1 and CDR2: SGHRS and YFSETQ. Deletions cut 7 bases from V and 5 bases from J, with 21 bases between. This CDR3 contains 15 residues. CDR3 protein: CASPSPGQAQETQYF. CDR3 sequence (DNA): TGCGCCAGCCCATCTCCGGGACAAGCCCAGGAGACCCAGTACTTC.

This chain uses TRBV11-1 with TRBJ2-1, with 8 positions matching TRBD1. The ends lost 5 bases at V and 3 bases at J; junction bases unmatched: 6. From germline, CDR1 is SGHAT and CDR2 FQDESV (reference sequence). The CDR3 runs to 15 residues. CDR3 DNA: TGTGCCAGCAGCCCTGGACAGGGAATCTACAATGAGCAGTTCTTC. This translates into CASSPGQGIYNEQFF.

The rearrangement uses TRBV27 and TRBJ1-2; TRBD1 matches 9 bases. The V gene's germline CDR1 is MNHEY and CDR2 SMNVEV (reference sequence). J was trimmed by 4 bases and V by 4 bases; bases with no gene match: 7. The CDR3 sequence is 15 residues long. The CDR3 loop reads CASSSLGGQGYGYTF. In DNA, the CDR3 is TGTGCCAGCAGTTCCCTAGGGGGACAGGGCTATGGCTACACCTTC.

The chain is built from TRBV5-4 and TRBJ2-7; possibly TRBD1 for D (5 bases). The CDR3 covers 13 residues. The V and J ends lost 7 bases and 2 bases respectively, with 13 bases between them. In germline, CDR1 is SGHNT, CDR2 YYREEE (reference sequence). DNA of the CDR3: TGTGCCAGCTCGACAGATGTCCCCTACGAGCAGTACTTC. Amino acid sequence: CASSTDVPYEQYF.

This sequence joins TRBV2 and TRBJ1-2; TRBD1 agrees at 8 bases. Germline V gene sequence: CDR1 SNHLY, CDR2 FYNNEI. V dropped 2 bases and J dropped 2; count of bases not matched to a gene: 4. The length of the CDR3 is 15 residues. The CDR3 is CASSERTGINYGYTF. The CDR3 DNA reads TGTGCCAGCAGTGAAAGGACAGGGATCAACTATGGCTACACCTTC.

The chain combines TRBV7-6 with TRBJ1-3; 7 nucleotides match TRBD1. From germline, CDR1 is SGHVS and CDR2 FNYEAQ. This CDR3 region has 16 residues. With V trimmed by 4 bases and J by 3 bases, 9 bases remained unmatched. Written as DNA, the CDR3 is TGTGCCAGCAGCTCCCAGGTTCGGACAGGTGGAAACACCATATATTTT. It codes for CASSSQVRTGGNTIYF.

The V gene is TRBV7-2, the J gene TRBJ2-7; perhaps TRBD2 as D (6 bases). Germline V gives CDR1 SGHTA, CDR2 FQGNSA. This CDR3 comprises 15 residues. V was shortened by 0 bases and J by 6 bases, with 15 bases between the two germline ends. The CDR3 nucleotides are TGTGCCAGCAGCTTAGCGAGAGTGGGGGGATCCGAGCAGTACTTC. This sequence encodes CASSLARVGGSEQYF.

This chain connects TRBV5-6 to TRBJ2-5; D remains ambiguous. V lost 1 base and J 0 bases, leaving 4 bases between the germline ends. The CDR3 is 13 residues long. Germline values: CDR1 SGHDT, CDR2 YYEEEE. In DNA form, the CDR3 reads TGTGCCAGCAGCTTGCAGTACCAAGAGACCCAGTACTTC. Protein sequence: CASSLQYQETQYF.

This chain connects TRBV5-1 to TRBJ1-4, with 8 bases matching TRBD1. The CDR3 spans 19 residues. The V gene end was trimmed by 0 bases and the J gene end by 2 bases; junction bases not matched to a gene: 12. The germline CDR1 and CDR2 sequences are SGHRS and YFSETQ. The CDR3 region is CASSLAGTGRANTNEKLFF. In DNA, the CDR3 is TGCGCCAGCAGCTTGGCCGGGACAGGCCGTGCAAACACTAATGAAAAACTGTTTTTT.

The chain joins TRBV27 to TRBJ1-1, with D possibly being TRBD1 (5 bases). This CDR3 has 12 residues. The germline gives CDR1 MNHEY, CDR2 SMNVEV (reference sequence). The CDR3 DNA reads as TGTGCTTTACCCCAGGGGAACACTGAAGCTTTCTTT. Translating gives CALPQGNTEAFF.

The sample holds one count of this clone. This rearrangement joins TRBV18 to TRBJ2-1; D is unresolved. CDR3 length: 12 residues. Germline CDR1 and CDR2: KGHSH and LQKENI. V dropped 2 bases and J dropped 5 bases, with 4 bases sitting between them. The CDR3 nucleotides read TGTGCCAGCTCACCATTCGACAATGAGCAGTTCTTC. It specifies CASSPFDNEQFF.

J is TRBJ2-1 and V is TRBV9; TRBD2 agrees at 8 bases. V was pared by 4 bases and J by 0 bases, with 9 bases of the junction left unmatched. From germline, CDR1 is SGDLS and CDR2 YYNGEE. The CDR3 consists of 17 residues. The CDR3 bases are TGTGCCAGCAGCCCGAGACTAGCGCTTAGCTCCTACAATGAGCAGTTCTTC. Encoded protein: CASSPRLALSSYNEQFF.

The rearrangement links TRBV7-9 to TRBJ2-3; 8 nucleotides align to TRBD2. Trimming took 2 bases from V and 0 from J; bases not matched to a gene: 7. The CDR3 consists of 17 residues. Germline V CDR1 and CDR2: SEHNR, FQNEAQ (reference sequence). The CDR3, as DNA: TGTGCCAGCAGCTTAAGCCGACTAGCGCTTAGCACAGATACGCAGTATTTT. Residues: CASSLSRLALSTDTQYF.

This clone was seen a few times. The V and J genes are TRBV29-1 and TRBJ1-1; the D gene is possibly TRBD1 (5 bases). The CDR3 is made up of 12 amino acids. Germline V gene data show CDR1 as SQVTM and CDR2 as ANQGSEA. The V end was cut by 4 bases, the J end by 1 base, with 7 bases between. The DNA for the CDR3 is TGCAGCGTTGGGGGGGGGAACACTGAAGCTTTCTTT. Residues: CSVGGGNTEAFF.

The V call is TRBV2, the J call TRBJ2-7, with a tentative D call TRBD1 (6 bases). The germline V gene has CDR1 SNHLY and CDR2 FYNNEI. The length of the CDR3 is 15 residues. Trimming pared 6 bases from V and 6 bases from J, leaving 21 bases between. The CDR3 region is CASRRDNFLYSEQYF. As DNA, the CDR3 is TGTGCCAGCAGGAGGGACAATTTTTTATATAGCGAGCAGTACTTC.

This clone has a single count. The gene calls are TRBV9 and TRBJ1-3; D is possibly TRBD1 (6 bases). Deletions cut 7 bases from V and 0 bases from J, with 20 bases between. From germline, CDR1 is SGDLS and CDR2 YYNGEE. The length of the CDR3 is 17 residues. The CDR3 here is CASSKGGGASSGNTIYF. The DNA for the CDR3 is TGTGCCAGCTCCAAGGGAGGGGGGGCGAGCTCTGGAAACACCATATATTTT.

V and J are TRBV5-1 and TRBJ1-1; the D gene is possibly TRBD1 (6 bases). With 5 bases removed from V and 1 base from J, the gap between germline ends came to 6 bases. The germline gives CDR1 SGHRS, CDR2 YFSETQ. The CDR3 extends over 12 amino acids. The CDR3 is CASRTGNTEAFF. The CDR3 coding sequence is TGCGCCAGCAGGACAGGGAACACTGAAGCTTTCTTT. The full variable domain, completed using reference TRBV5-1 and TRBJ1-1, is KAGVTQTPRYLIKTRGQQVTLSCSPISGHRSVSWYQQTPGQGLQFLFEYFSETQRNKGNFPGRFSGRQFSNSRSEMNVSTLELGDSALYLCASRTGNTEAFFGQGTRLTVV.

CDR3: CASNRQGAYNEQFF. The CDR3 DNA follows: TGTGCCAGCAATCGACAGGGCGCCTACAATGAGCAGTTCTTC. The chain couples TRBV28 to TRBJ2-1, with TRBD1 identical over 7 bases. The CDR3 totals 14 residues. V trimming: 7 bases; J trimming: 2 bases; junction bases outside the gene matches: 5. Per germline, CDR1 MDHEN and CDR2 SYDVKM.

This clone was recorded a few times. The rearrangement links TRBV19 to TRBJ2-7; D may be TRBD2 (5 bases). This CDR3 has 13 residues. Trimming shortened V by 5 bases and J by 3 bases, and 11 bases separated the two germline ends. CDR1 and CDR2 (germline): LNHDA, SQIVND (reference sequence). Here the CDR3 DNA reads TGTGCCAGTAGTGCCGACTACAGCTACGAGCAGTACTTC. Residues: CASSADYSYEQYF.

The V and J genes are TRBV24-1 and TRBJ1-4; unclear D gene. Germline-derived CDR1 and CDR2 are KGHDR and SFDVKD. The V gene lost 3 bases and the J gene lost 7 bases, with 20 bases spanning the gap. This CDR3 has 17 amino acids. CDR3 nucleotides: TGTGCCACCAGTGATCCCCCTCACCATTCCACGGTTGAAAAACTGTTTTTT. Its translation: CATSDPPHHSTVEKLFF.

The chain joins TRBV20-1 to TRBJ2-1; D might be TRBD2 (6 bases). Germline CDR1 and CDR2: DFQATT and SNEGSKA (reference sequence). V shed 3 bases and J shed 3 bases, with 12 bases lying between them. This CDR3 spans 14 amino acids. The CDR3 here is CSASETSRYNEQFF. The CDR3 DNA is TGCAGTGCTAGTGAAACTAGCCGCTACAATGAGCAGTTCTTC.

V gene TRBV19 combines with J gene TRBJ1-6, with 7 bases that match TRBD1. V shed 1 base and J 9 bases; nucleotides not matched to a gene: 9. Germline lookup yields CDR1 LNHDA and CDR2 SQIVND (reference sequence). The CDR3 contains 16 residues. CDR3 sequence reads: CASSIGGDRVGSPLHF. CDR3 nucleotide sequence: TGTGCCAGTAGTATAGGAGGCGACAGGGTGGGTTCACCCCTCCACTTT.